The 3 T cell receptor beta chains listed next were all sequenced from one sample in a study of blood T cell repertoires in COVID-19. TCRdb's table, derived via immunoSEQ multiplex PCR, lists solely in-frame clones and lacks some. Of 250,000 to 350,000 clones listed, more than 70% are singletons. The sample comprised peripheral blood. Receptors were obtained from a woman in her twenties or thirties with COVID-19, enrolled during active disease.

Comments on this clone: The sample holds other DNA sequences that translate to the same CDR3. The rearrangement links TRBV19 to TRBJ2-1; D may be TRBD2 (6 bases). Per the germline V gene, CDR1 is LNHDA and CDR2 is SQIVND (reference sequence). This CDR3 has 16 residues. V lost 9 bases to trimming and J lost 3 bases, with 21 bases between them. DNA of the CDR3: TGTGCCAGCAGTCCCTCTAGCGCGATTTACTACAATGAGCAGTTCTTC. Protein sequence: CASSPSSAIYYNEQFF.

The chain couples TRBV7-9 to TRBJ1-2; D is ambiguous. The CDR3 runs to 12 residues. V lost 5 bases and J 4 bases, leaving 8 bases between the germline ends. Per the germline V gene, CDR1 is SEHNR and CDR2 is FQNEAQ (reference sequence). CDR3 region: CASSAGFYGYTF. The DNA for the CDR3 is TGTGCCAGCAGCGCTGGCTTCTATGGCTACACCTTC. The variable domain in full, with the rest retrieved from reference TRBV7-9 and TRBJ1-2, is DTGVSQNPRHKITKRGQNVTFRCDPISEHNRLYWYRQTLGQGPEFLTYFQNEAQLEKSRLLSDRFSAERPKGSFSTLEIQRTEQGDSAMYLCASSAGFYGYTFGSGTRLTVV.

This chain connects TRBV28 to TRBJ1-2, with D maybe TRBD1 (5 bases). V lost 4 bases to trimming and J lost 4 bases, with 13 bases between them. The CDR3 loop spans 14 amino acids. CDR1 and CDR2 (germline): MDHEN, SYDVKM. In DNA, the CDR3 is TGTGCCAGCAGTTCCCCAGGGTTAAGCTATGGCTACACCTTC. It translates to CASSSPGLSYGYTF.